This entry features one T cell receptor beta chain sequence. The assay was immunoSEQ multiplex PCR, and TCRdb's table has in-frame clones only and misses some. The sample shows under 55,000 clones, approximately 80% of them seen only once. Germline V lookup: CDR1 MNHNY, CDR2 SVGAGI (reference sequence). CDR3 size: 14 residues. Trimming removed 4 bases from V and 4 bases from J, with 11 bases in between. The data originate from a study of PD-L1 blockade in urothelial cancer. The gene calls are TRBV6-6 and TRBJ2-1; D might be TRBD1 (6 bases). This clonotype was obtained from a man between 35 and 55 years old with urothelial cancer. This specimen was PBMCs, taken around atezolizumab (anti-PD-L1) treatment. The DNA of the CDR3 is TGTGCCAGCAGTTTTCAAGGACAGTACAATGAGCAGTTCTTC. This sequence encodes CASSFQGQYNEQFF.